The T cell receptor beta chain under discussion was sequenced for a study of tissue T cells after allogeneic stem cell transplantation (dated by TCRdb to between 2021 and 2022). Study-wide context: TCR beta repertoires were profiled across many tissues obtained from research autopsies of patients with and without GVHD, as well as in mouse models of GVHD. The human arm was conducted as a prospective observational study, and neither blinding nor randomization was performed.

The library was prepared using the immunoSEQ multiplex PCR assay. TCRbeta CDR3 sequencing was performed at survey depth by Adaptive Biotechnologies, and CDR3 sequences, V/J genes, productive frequency and template counts were reported. Amplification of TCR beta CDR3 regions was performed from genomic DNA rather than from RNA. From the authors' description of their analysis: Jensen-Shannon divergence was used to quantify pairwise repertoire overlap between tissues, with a value of 1 indicating complete divergence and a value of 0 indicating identical repertoires. Tissues were clustered by single-linkage agglomerative hierarchical clustering of pairwise JSD values and displayed as dendrograms. GLIPH2 was run on all patient samples with simulation_depth 1000, kmer_min_depth 3 and cdr3_length_cutoff 8, and groups with more than two unique CDR3s were retained. A standardized tissue-overlap score extrapolated Jaccard GLIPH-group overlap across patients to a standard repertoire size of 1000 clones. Linear mixed-effect models, with tissue included as a fixed effect and individual included as a random effect, were used to assess associations of diversity with clinical or experimental variables. The clones in this table, taken by TCRdb from immuneACCESS, are in-frame only. Not every clone is retained; where verified, under half of the shortfall comes from an unresolved V gene, and the cause of the rest is unknown. V and J calls and clone size follow that table, whereas D and trimming were derived from the DNA. The sample table records 4,400 or so clones; around 43% of these occur just once. The top ten clonotypes cover 16% of the sample.

This specimen's time point label, per the study, means: mouse harvest day 14 after allogeneic transplant. Each mouse graft consisted of 10^7 T-cell-depleted bone marrow cells plus 10^6 splenic CD5+ T cells and was given by tail vein injection. To model GVHD in mice, a major MHC-mismatch B6 (H2b) into BALB/c (H2d) model was used, and tissues were profiled at day 7 or 14. On day 7 or 14 post-transplant, mouse tissues and retro-orbital blood were harvested with separate sterile tools for each animal, and livers were flushed beforehand. Before genomic DNA was isolated with the DNeasy Blood & Tissue Kit, mouse tissues were minced with razor blades in buffered saline. Regarding this clone: Its antigen is still unknown. The species here is mouse, which means the gene names and germline sequences are mouse ones. The CDR3 is cut off 1 residue early in the read; its end comes from the germline J gene.

Relative to germline, V is 5 bases shorter and J is 0 bases shorter, with 14 bases between their ends. For CDR1 and CDR2, the germline V gene lists SGHSA and FRNQAP. The CDR3 sequence holds 16 residues, the cysteine and phenylalanine included. Of the CDR3's DNA, 45 bases were read; they are in frame from base 1. What the study reported, not specific to this receptor: Within patients, how anatomically similar tissues were was a major factor shaping TCR repertoire composition, regardless of disease or transplant status. In both patients and mice, T cells from blood and spleen picked up only a limited part of the TCR repertoire that was detected in tissues. A small and clinically heterogeneous patient cohort was studied, and sampling depth was acknowledged as a limitation. Few T cell clones were found to be shared across patients, but shared repertoire signatures across patients were revealed in a tissue-specific fashion by motif-based clustering. The study did not establish which tissue TCRs were alloreactive or antigen-specific, and some clones may have been host cells that persisted.

This clonotype was sampled from a female BALB/c mouse given C57BL/6 T cells with graft-versus-host disease after an allogeneic hematopoietic cell transplant. Material for sequencing was lymph node tissue. The chain employs TRBV16 and TRBJ1-3, with the D gene too uncertain to name. For the CDR3, the sequence is CASSPRRLNSGNTLYF. The sequenced part of the CDR3 DNA is TGTGCAAGCAGCCCCCGACGCCTAAATTCTGGAAATACGCTCTAT.